The following is a TCR beta chain sequence with its context. This receptor's antigen is unknown. The input lacks base qualities; no much larger clone sits a single base away. This record belongs to a study of blood T cell repertoires in COVID-19 (dated by TCRdb to about 2020). Some background on the complete study: For ImmuneRACE Cohort 3, a participant was defined as recovered based on two consecutive negative NP/OP PCR tests, clearance by a healthcare professional, or resolution of symptoms. Samples from collaborators originated in the United States, Italy and Spain and spanned both the acute and convalescent phases of COVID-19. The prospective study material was composed of cDNA or gDNA derived from T cells, B-cell-depleted T cells, or PBMCs. Subjects who had been exposed to COVID-19, were actively infected with it, or had recovered from it provided the deeply sampled blood TCRbeta repertoires that made up the dataset. The repertoires were released in a freely available public database meant as a resource for research on the immune response to SARS-CoV-2. The samples were drawn from the first 160 participants of the ongoing ImmuneRACE study and from 950 to 1,500 subjects provided by 6 global collaborators. Nearly every sample came with metadata listing a de-identified subject ID, COVID-19 status, age in years and sex. Where available, HLA class I and class II types were taken from metadata supplied by the sample provider and were not determined by assay-based typing. The paper as a whole reports these results and caveats: How much clinical and demographic metadata was included differed by source and by participant, and the metadata was provided uncurated.

TCRbeta CDR3 regions were amplified from genomic DNA using the immunoSEQ Assay, a bias-controlled multiplex PCR. Processing in the source paper ran as follows. The number of nucleated cells in each sample was estimated by amplification of reference gene primers within the assay. Sequence reads were collapsed and filtered to measure the absolute abundance of every unique TCRbeta CDR3 rearrangement. For each sample, productive Simpson clonality was calculated as the square root of Simpson's diversity index over productive rearrangements. The clones in this table, taken by TCRdb from immuneACCESS, are in-frame only. Not every clone is retained; where verified, under half of the shortfall comes from an unresolved V gene, and the cause of the rest is unknown. V and J calls plus clone size are reproduced from that table; the DNA served to infer D and trimming. The sample yields hundreds of thousands of clones; more than 70% were counted once. Around 2% of the sample is held by the ten biggest clonotypes.

Participants in the prospective study were enrolled through a virtual design, were aged about 18 to 90 years, and lived in 24 United States geographic areas. In the prospective study, participants were assigned to cohorts based on the clinical history participants reported in a screening survey and a study questionnaire. In the prospective study, whole blood, serum and a nasopharyngeal or oropharyngeal swab were collected from each participant by mobile phlebotomists. Additional blood draws and questionnaires over an approximately two-month period could optionally be provided by prospective study participants. Before DNA extraction, blood samples from the prospective study were shipped at room temperature or frozen. The specimen was PBMCs or T cells enriched from blood (not recorded which). The TCR was taken from a woman aged 60-75 years in a cohort exposed to, infected with or recovered from COVID-19 (not recorded which).

Here the CDR3 is given as CASRKGSGNDYEQYF. The DNA is TGTGCCAGCAGGAAGGGAAGCGGGAATGATTACGAGCAGTACTTC. Here the chain combines TRBV2 and TRBJ2-7; 7 central nucleotides agree with TRBD2. According to the germline V gene, CDR1 reads SNHLY and CDR2 reads FYNNEI. There are 15 amino acids in the CDR3, from cysteine to phenylalanine inclusive. This entry keeps only the CDR3 DNA: 45 bases, framed from base 1. Trimmed from V: 6 bases; trimmed from J: 4 bases; junction bases lacking a gene match: 12.